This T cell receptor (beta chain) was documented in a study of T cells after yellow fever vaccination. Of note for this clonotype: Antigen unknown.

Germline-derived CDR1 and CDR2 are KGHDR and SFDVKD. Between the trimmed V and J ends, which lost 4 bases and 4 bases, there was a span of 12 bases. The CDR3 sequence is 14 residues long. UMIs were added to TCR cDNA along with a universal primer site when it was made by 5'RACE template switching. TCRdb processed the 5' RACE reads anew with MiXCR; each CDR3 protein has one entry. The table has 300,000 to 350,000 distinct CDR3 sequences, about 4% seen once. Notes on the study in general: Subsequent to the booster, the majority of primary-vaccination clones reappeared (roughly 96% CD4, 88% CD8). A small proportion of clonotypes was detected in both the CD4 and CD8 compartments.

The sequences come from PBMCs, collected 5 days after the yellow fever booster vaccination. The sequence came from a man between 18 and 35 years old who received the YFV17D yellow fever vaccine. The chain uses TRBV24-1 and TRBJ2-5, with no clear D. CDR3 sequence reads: CATSDLLAGETQYF. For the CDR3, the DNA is TGTGCCACCAGTGACCTTCTGGCCGGAGAGACCCAGTACTTC.